One sample yielded the 17 T cell receptor beta chains listed below, sequenced in a study of response to subunit inactivated influenza vaccine. Each CDR3 protein is one row after TCRdb ran MiXCR on the RT-PCR reads. The table has 550,000 to 800,000 distinct CDR3 sequences, 11% to 15% seen once. Here the sequenced sample was PBMCs from blood, taken around 15 days before vaccination. All receptors come from a man aged 50 to 59 who received an inactivated influenza vaccine.

This chain links TRBV5-1 with TRBJ2-5; 7 positions match TRBD2. The CDR3 totals 13 residues. Trimming cost V 7 bases and J 5 bases; bases outside gene matches: 8. Germline CDR1 reads SGHRS; CDR2 reads YFSETQ. Here the CDR3 reads CASAQGGLETQYF. The CDR3 DNA reads TGCGCCAGCGCCCAGGGAGGGTTGGAGACCCAGTACTTC.

CDR3 sequence reads: CASSPRLASTGELFF. CDR3 DNA sequence: TGTGCCAGCTCACCACGGCTAGCGTCAACCGGGGAGCTGTTTTTT. V gene TRBV18 combines with J gene TRBJ2-2; D is possibly TRBD2 (6 bases). With 1 base removed from V and 5 bases from J, the gap between germline ends came to 11 bases. Per the germline V gene, CDR1 is KGHSH and CDR2 is LQKENI. The length of the CDR3 is 15 residues.

This clonotype showed up just a few times. This chain connects TRBV4-3 to TRBJ2-1, with 15 bases matching TRBD2. Unmatched junction bases numbered 9, after V lost 3 bases and J lost 12 bases. The CDR3 contains 16 residues. Germline CDR1 reads LGHNA; CDR2 reads YSLEER. In DNA form, the CDR3 reads TGCGCCAGCAGCCAGGGGACTAGCGGGAGGATCTTGGGGCAGTTCTTC. It is translated as CASSQGTSGRILGQFF.

This clonotype was detected only a few times. The rearrangement joins TRBV5-1 to TRBJ2-5, with D maybe TRBD2 (6 bases). CDR1 SGHRS and CDR2 YFSETQ come from the germline V gene. The CDR3 is 16 amino acids. The V end was cut by 5 bases, the J end by 4 bases, with 21 bases between. This chain's CDR3 is CASRDFRDSWGETQYF. DNA for the CDR3: TGCGCCAGCAGGGACTTCCGGGACTCATGGGGAGAGACCCAGTACTTC.

The chain employs TRBV7-2 and TRBJ2-7, with a weak D call TRBD1 (6 bases). V gave up 8 bases and J gave up 0 bases, with 14 bases separating them. This CDR3 is built from 14 residues. In germline, CDR1 is SGHTA, CDR2 FQGNSA. The CDR3 region is CASARGDISYEQYF. CDR3 nucleotide sequence: TGTGCCAGCGCCCGTGGGGACATCTCCTACGAGCAGTACTTC.

This clonotype occurred many times. This chain links TRBV29-1 with TRBJ2-2; D ambiguous. Trimming stripped 4 bases from V and 6 bases from J, with 12 bases between. Germline CDR1 is SQVTM and CDR2 is ANQGSEA. CDR3 size: 13 residues. CDR3 residues: CSVGTRFAGELFF. CDR3 bases: TGCAGCGTTGGTACCAGGTTTGCCGGGGAGCTGTTTTTT.

This sequence joins TRBV6-2 or TRBV6-3 and TRBJ2-1, with a tentative D call TRBD2 (5 bases). Trimming took 6 bases from V and 0 from J, leaving 24 bases between them. This CDR3 comprises 19 residues. Germline assignment: CDR1 MNHEY and CDR2 SVGEGT. The CDR3 protein is CASSKKSSTPTSSYNEQFF. DNA of the CDR3: TGTGCCAGCAGCAAAAAATCTAGCACCCCCACGAGCTCCTACAATGAGCAGTTCTTC.

This clonotype was counted at least ten times. The chain uses TRBV29-1 and TRBJ1-2, with unresolved D. This CDR3 region has 13 residues. The V gene's germline CDR1 is SQVTM and CDR2 ANQGSEA. Trimming stripped 1 base from V and 2 bases from J, with 8 bases between. This CDR3 reads CSVEGPNNYGYTF. The CDR3 DNA is TGCAGCGTTGAAGGGCCTAACAACTATGGCTACACCTTC.

Only a few counts were recorded for this clonotype. The gene calls are TRBV7-9 and TRBJ2-4; 8 bases line up with TRBD1. CDR3 length equals 15 residues. The V gene's germline CDR1 is SEHNR and CDR2 FQNEAQ (reference sequence). Trimming at V came to 2 bases and at J to 8 bases, leaving 8 bases not matched to a gene. Written as DNA, the CDR3 is TGTGCCAGCAGCTTACGACAGGGGAGCCCTGACATTCAGTACTTC. It specifies CASSLRQGSPDIQYF.

The table lists this clonotype with many counts. The chain recombines TRBV6-4 with TRBJ1-1; D is possibly TRBD1 (6 bases). The CDR3 spans 15 residues. Deletions cut 6 bases from V and 1 base from J, with 15 bases between. Germline V gives CDR1 MRHNA, CDR2 SNTAGT. In DNA, the CDR3 is TGTGCCAGCAGCACTGACCCACAGGGGAACACTGAAGCTTTCTTT. Protein sequence: CASSTDPQGNTEAFF.

The chain links TRBV29-1 to TRBJ2-1; 7 bases align to TRBD2. The CDR3 consists of 13 residues. Germline V gives CDR1 SQVTM, CDR2 ANQGSEA. V was clipped by 3 bases and J by 8 bases; unmatched bases: 7. The CDR3 region is CSVEASGRDEQFF. Written as DNA, the CDR3 is TGCAGCGTTGAGGCTAGCGGCAGGGATGAGCAGTTCTTC.

The chain recombines TRBV6-1 with TRBJ2-7, with TRBD2 matching 8 bases. Trimming at V came to 6 bases and at J to 0 bases, leaving 16 bases not matched to a gene. Per germline, CDR1 MNHNS and CDR2 SASEGT. The CDR3 has 18 amino acids. The chain's CDR3 is CASSLGTGGARSSYEQYF. CDR3 sequence (DNA): TGTGCCAGCAGCCTAGGGACCGGGGGGGCTAGGAGCTCCTACGAGCAGTACTTC.

V and J are TRBV6-2 or TRBV6-3 and TRBJ2-7; 7 positions agree with TRBD1. CDR3 length: 14 amino acids. J gave up 4 bases and V 5 bases, and 8 bases lay outside the gene matches. Germline loops: CDR1 MNHEY, CDR2 SVGEGT. The CDR3 sequence is CASSHRDRTYEQYF. In DNA form, the CDR3 reads TGTGCCAGCAGTCACCGGGACAGAACTTACGAGCAGTACTTC.

This chain joins TRBV20-1 and TRBJ2-5; D not certain. The V gene's germline CDR1 is DFQATT and CDR2 SNEGSKA (reference sequence). The CDR3 has 11 amino acids. Deletions cut 7 bases from V and 0 bases from J, with 6 bases between. CDR3 loop: CSEVYQETQYF. Written as DNA, the CDR3 is TGCAGTGAGGTGTACCAAGAGACCCAGTACTTC.

This clonotype came up many times. The V gene is TRBV7-9, the J gene TRBJ2-1; D ambiguous. Germline values: CDR1 SEHNR, CDR2 FQNEAQ (reference sequence). V lost 1 base and J 5 bases, leaving 9 bases between the germline ends. This CDR3 is 14 amino acids long. The CDR3 DNA sequence: TGTGCCAGCAGCTTAGTCGGATCGGACAATGAGCAGTTCTTC. Residues: CASSLVGSDNEQFF.

The chain is built from TRBV5-4 and TRBJ2-1, with TRBD2 matching over 12 bases. The CDR3 runs to 16 residues. Per the germline V gene, CDR1 is SGHNT and CDR2 is YYREEE (reference sequence). V lost 3 bases and J lost 8; bases outside the gene matches: 9. CDR3 in amino acids: CASSSRTSGNYHEQFF. CDR3 bases: TGTGCCAGCAGCTCGCGGACTAGCGGGAATTACCATGAGCAGTTCTTC. Complete variable domain (other parts from reference TRBV5-4 and TRBJ2-1): ETGVTQSPTHLIKTRGQQVTLRCSSQSGHNTVSWYQQALGQGPQFIFQYYREEENGRGNFPPRFSGLQFPNYSSELNVNALELDDSALYLCASSSRTSGNYHEQFFGPGTRLTVL.

This clonotype was detected only a few times. The chain uses TRBV6-2 or TRBV6-3 and TRBJ1-5; 8 bases map to TRBD1. V shed 6 bases, J shed 5 bases, and the junction held 9 bases outside the gene matches. The germline V gene has CDR1 MNHEY and CDR2 SVGEGT. The CDR3 extends over 15 amino acids. The CDR3, as DNA: TGTGCCAGCAGGGACCCCGGGACAGGTCATCAGCCCCAGCATTTT. It specifies CASRDPGTGHQPQHF.